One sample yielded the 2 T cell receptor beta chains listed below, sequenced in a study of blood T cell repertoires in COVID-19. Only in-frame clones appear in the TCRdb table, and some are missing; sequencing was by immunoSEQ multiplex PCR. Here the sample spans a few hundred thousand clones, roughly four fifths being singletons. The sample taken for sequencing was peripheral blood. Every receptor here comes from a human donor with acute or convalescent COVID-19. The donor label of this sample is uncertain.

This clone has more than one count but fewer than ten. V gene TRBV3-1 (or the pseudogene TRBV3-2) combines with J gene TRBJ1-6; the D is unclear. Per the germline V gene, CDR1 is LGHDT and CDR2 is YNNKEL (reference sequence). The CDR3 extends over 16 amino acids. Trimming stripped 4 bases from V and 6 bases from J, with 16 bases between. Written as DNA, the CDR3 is TGTGCCAGCAGCCTAACCCCGGGAGGGTCTAATTCACCCCTCCACTTT. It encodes CASSLTPGGSNSPLHF.

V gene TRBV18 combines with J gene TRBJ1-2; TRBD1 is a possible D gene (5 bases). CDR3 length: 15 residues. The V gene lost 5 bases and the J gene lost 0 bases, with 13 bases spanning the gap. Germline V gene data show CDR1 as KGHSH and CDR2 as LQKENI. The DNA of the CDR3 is TGTGCCAGCTCATCCTCCGGGGGAGCTAACTATGGCTACACCTTC. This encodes CASSSSGGANYGYTF.